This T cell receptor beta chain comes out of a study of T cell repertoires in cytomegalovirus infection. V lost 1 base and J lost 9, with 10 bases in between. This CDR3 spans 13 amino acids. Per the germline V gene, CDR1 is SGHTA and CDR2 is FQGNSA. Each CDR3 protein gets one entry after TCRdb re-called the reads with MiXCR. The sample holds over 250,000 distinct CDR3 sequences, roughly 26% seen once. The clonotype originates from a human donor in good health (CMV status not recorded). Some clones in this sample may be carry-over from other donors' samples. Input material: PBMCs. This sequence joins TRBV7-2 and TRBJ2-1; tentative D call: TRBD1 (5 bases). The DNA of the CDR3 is TGTGCCAGCAGCTTAGTAGGGGCGACTGAGCAGTTCTTC. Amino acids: CASSLVGATEQFF.